The rows below give T cell receptor beta chains drawn from one sample of a study of CD4 T cells in relation to SARS-CoV-2 and coronaviruses. Only in-frame clones appear in the TCRdb table, and some are missing; sequencing was by immunoSEQ multiplex PCR. The sample contains about 64,000 clones, about 95% of which appear only once. The sample consisted of naive CD4+ T cells from PBMCs. Receptors originate from a human donor in good health. Both conserved end residues are part of each CDR3. The D gene is left open where the match is weak. Clone size is given for some rows only: seen once, a few or many times, or a class if the clone is expanded.

abundance | j_gene | d_gene | v_gene | CDR3nt | CDR3aa
. | TRBJ2-6 | TRBD1 | TRBV4-1 | TGCGCCAGCAGCCAAGGACAGGGTCCCCGCTCTGGGGCCAACGTCCTGACTTTC | CASSQGQGPRSGANVLTF
. | TRBJ2-2 | TRBD2 | TRBV4-1 | TGCGCCAGCAGCCTGGGACTAGCGGGAGCCCTGAACACCGGGGAGCTGTTTTTT | CASSLGLAGALNTGELFF
once | TRBJ2-6 | . | TRBV5-1 | TGCGCCAGCAGCTTAACAACAGGGTCTGGGGCCAACGTCCTGACTTTC | CASSLTTGSGANVLTF
once | TRBJ2-1 | . | TRBV5-1 | TGCGCCAGCAGCTTGGAGGGTTTGGGAGGAGATGAGCAGTTCTTC | CASSLEGLGGDEQFF
. | TRBJ2-7 | . | TRBV27 | TGTGCCAGCAGTTTCCATTCAGGGGTCGAGCAGTACTTC | CASSFHSGVEQYF
. | TRBJ1-6 | . | TRBV11-2 | TGTGCCAGCAGCTTAGAGGGGACCATAAATTCACCCCTCCACTTT | CASSLEGTINSPLHF
. | TRBJ2-2 | . | TRBV28 | TGTGCCAGCAACTTGCAGGGCAGGCCCTCGAACACCGGGGAGCTGTTTTTT | CASNLQGRPSNTGELFF
once | TRBJ2-5 | TRBD2 | TRBV6-6 | TGTGCCAGCAGTCGGACTAGCGGGAGCTGGGGGGCCCAAGAGACCCAGTACTTC | CASSRTSGSWGAQETQYF
. | TRBJ1-2 | TRBD1 | TRBV30 | TGTGCCTGGGACAGGGGAAACTATGGCTACACCTTC | CAWDRGNYGYTF
. | TRBJ2-3 | . | TRBV4-1 | TGCGCCAGCAGCCAAGAGGGGCAGCTCACAGATACGCAGTATTTT | CASSQEGQLTDTQYF
. | TRBJ2-2 | . | TRBV2 | TGTGCCAGCAAATCCCTCCCCTGGCGGACCGGGGAGCTGTTTTTT | CASKSLPWRTGELFF
once | TRBJ2-7 | TRBD2 | TRBV7-3 | TGTGCCAGCAGCCCCCAGCCGGGACTAGCGGACTACGAGCAGTACTTC | CASSPQPGLADYEQYF
once | TRBJ2-5 | . | TRBV5-1 | TGCGCCAGCGCGGTCCGGACTCAAGGGAATCAAGAGACCCAGTACTTC | CASAVRTQGNQETQYF
. | TRBJ2-7 | . | TRBV23-1 | TGCGCCAGCAGTCAACTAGACAGTCCCTACGAGCAGTACTTC | CASSQLDSPYEQYF
. | TRBJ2-7 | TRBD1 | TRBV28 | TGTGCCAGCAGTTTAGCCGGGACAGGGGCCTACGAGCAGTACTTC | CASSLAGTGAYEQYF
. | TRBJ2-1 | . | TRBV5-1 | TGCGCCAGCAGCTTGCCCGGGGATGAGCAGTTCTTC | CASSLPGDEQFF